Below, 22 T cell receptor beta chains from the same sample are listed, as sequenced in a study of CD8+ T cells in alopecia areata. Extracted RNA was reverse transcribed into cDNA, the sequencing template. The repertoire was sequenced with immunoSEQ multiplex PCR; TCRdb's copy has only in-frame clones and lacks some. The repertoire holds 110,000 to 150,000 clones, with 51% as singletons. The sample consisted of CD4+ T cells sorted from blood, taken at week 0. Source of these receptors: a human donor with alopecia areata.

This clone has just a few counts. The chain joins TRBV29-1 to TRBJ1-2; TRBD1 matches 8 bases. This CDR3 spans 12 amino acids. In germline, CDR1 is SQVTM, CDR2 ANQGSEA. V lost 7 bases, J lost 3 bases, and 4 bases stayed unmatched. The CDR3 region has the DNA TGCAGCGGGTTACAGGGGGACTATGGCTACACCTTC. Translated, it gives CSGLQGDYGYTF.

This rearrangement joins TRBV19 to TRBJ1-5, with D possibly matching TRBD1 (5 bases). Germline CDR1 LNHDA, CDR2 SQIVND (reference sequence). V gave up 9 bases and J gave up 5 bases, with 14 bases separating them. This CDR3 has 13 amino acids. CDR3 in amino acids: CASQDNRDQPQHF. CDR3 in DNA: TGTGCCAGCCAGGACAACCGTGATCAGCCCCAGCATTTT.

V and J are TRBV9 and TRBJ2-5; 12 bases fit TRBD2. Looked up from germline, CDR1 is SGDLS and CDR2 is YYNGEE. The CDR3 loop spans 17 amino acids. V lost 2 bases, J lost 1 base, and 6 bases stayed unmatched. The CDR3 here is CASSVGLAGTSQETQYF. In DNA form, the CDR3 reads TGTGCCAGCAGCGTGGGACTAGCGGGTACAAGCCAAGAGACCCAGTACTTC.

J is TRBJ2-6 and V is TRBV18; TRBD1 or TRBD2 may be the D gene (5 bases each). The CDR3 loop spans 16 amino acids. V was clipped by 6 bases and J by 4 bases, with 16 bases between them. Germline-derived CDR1 and CDR2 are KGHSH and LQKENI. CDR3 protein: CASSREGSSGANVLTF. The CDR3 region has the DNA TGTGCCAGCTCCCGAGAGGGGTCCTCGGGGGCCAACGTCCTGACTTTC.

The rearrangement uses TRBV5-1 and TRBJ2-5, with D unclear. The V gene's germline CDR1 is SGHRS and CDR2 YFSETQ. This CDR3 spans 14 amino acids. V gave up 0 bases and J gave up 3 bases, with 9 bases separating them. CDR3 nucleotides: TGCGCCAGCAGCTTGGAACGGGCGGAAGAGACCCAGTACTTC. Encoded protein: CASSLERAEETQYF.

The chain uses TRBV29-1 and TRBJ1-2; TRBD1 is a possible D gene (6 bases). The V gene lost 6 bases and the J gene lost 1 base, with 15 bases spanning the gap. The CDR3 spans 14 residues. CDR1 SQVTM and CDR2 ANQGSEA come from the germline V gene. CDR3 in amino acids: CSVSRGADNYGYTF. The CDR3 DNA reads TGCAGCGTCTCGCGGGGGGCAGATAACTATGGCTACACCTTC.

The chain carries TRBV6-6 and TRBJ1-2, with TRBD1 as a possible D gene (6 bases). V was cut by 4 bases and J by 2 bases, with 17 bases left in between. Germline CDR1 MNHNY, CDR2 SVGAGI (reference sequence). The CDR3 extends over 16 amino acids. The CDR3 loop is CASSSPSGQGNYGYTF. CDR3 in DNA: TGTGCCAGCAGTTCCCCCTCAGGTCAGGGGAACTATGGCTACACCTTC.

CDR3 residues: CASSSRGREKLFF. DNA of the CDR3: TGTGCCAGCAGTTCCAGGGGGCGTGAAAAACTGTTTTTT. The chain has TRBV28 and TRBJ1-4, with TRBD1 identical over 8 bases. The V gene's germline CDR1 is MDHEN and CDR2 SYDVKM. After removal of 4 bases from V and 7 bases from J, the junction contained 2 bases not matched to a gene. The CDR3 runs 13 residues.

V is TRBV11-1 and J is TRBJ2-5, with unresolved D. V was shortened by 3 bases and J by 5 bases, with 4 bases between the two germline ends. Per the germline V gene, CDR1 is SGHAT and CDR2 is FQDESV (reference sequence). This CDR3 has 11 residues. CDR3 DNA: TGTGCCAGCAGCTTCTCCGAGACCCAGTACTTC. Translation gives CASSFSETQYF.

This rearrangement joins TRBV7-2 to TRBJ2-6; maybe TRBD1 (6 bases). Germline V CDR1 and CDR2: SGHTA, FQGNSA. V lost 1 base and J 0 bases, leaving 10 bases between the germline ends. The CDR3 length is 17 residues. The CDR3 protein is CASSLVGTTSGANVLTF. The DNA of the CDR3 is TGTGCCAGCAGCTTAGTTGGGACAACCTCTGGGGCCAACGTCCTGACTTTC.

The chain couples TRBV5-1 to TRBJ2-5; D might be TRBD2 (6 bases). Trimming took 4 bases from V and 4 from J, leaving 11 bases between them. Per the germline V gene, CDR1 is SGHRS and CDR2 is YFSETQ. This CDR3 has 13 amino acids. CDR3 nucleotide sequence: TGCGCCAGCAGCGGGCAGGAGGGAGAGACCCAGTACTTC. It specifies CASSGQEGETQYF.

This chain connects TRBV30 to TRBJ2-7; possible D gene TRBD2, 6 bases. This CDR3 region has 12 residues. Germline V gene lookup returns CDR1 GTSNPN and CDR2 SVGIG (reference sequence). V lost 2 bases and J 2 bases, leaving 7 bases between the germline ends. CDR3 protein: CAWSSGAYEQYF. The CDR3 nucleotides are TGTGCCTGGAGTTCGGGAGCCTACGAGCAGTACTTC.

The table lists this clone with a count of one. The V call is TRBV4-3, the J call TRBJ2-6; a possible D gene is TRBD1 (6 bases). CDR3 length equals 15 residues. The germline V gene encodes CDR1 LGHNA and CDR2 YSLEER. Trimming cost V 2 bases and J 2 bases, with 7 bases left between them. The CDR3 loop is CASSQYRAGANVLTF. CDR3 in DNA: TGCGCCAGCAGCCAATACAGGGCTGGGGCCAACGTCCTGACTTTC.

This clone was counted between two and nine times. The rearrangement uses TRBV7-8 and TRBJ2-5; 7 nucleotides align to TRBD1. CDR3 length equals 16 residues. V was pared by 5 bases and J by 7 bases, with 16 bases of the junction left unmatched. The V gene's germline CDR1 is SGHVS and CDR2 FQNEAQ. The CDR3 nucleotides read TGTGCCAGCAGCAAAAGGGGGACAGACAGTTTCGGGACCCAGTACTTC. Residues: CASSKRGTDSFGTQYF.

The V call is TRBV4-2, the J call TRBJ1-1; 9 nucleotides agree with TRBD1. Germline V gene lookup returns CDR1 LGHNA and CDR2 YNFKEQ. CDR3 length equals 15 residues. V trimming: 5 bases; J trimming: 5 bases; junction bases outside the gene matches: 9. This CDR3 is CASSDSGQGRTEAFF. The DNA of the CDR3 is TGTGCCAGCAGCGACTCGGGACAGGGACGGACTGAAGCTTTCTTT.

In its sample, this clone was seen a few times. The CDR3 nucleotides are TGTGCCAGCAGCTTAGTCGGCGGGAGCGGGCCAGATACGCAGTATTTT. It translates to CASSLVGGSGPDTQYF. The chain couples TRBV7-8 to TRBJ2-3, with TRBD2 identical over 7 bases. The junction had 8 bases not matched to a gene; V was cut back by 1 base and J by 4 bases. Germline V gene lookup returns CDR1 SGHVS and CDR2 FQNEAQ. The CDR3 length is 16 residues.

In nucleotides, the CDR3 is TGTGCCAGCAGTGACGGACAGTCGAACACTGAAGCTTTCTTT. As protein: CASSDGQSNTEAFF. This sequence joins TRBV2 and TRBJ1-1, with TRBD1 as a possible D gene (6 bases). The CDR3 covers 14 residues. The germline CDR1 and CDR2 sequences are SNHLY and FYNNEI. Trimming cost V 3 bases and J 1 base, with 9 bases left between them.

This clone came up a few times. The chain is built from TRBV5-1 and TRBJ2-5; 7 bases are shared with TRBD2. CDR3 size: 13 residues. V dropped 2 bases and J dropped 5; count of bases not matched to a gene: 3. Germline V gene sequence: CDR1 SGHRS, CDR2 YFSETQ. CDR3 coding DNA: TGCGCCAGCAGCTTCGGGGGGAGTGAGACCCAGTACTTC. Residues: CASSFGGSETQYF.

The rearrangement joins TRBV7-3 to TRBJ2-1; D is ambiguous. Between the trimmed V and J ends, which lost 2 bases and 0 bases, there was a span of 5 bases. This CDR3 is built from 14 residues. Germline V gene sequence: CDR1 SGHTA, CDR2 FQGTGA. The CDR3 DNA follows: TGTGCCAGCAGCTTAGAGCACTCCTACAATGAGCAGTTCTTC. This gives the protein CASSLEHSYNEQFF.

This clone was seen more than once but under ten times. The chain carries TRBV7-8 and TRBJ2-7; D is uncertain. This CDR3 spans 14 amino acids. The ends were cut back, 1 base at V and 7 bases at J, with 14 bases in the middle. Germline V gene sequence: CDR1 SGHVS, CDR2 FQNEAQ. CDR3 sequence: CASSLVGTRVEQYF. CDR3 coding DNA: TGTGCCAGCAGCTTAGTGGGCACGCGAGTAGAGCAGTACTTC.

The chain joins TRBV4-1 to TRBJ2-1; TRBD2 agrees at 8 bases. Germline CDR1 and CDR2: MGHRA and YSYEKL. With 1 base clipped from V and 3 bases from J, the junction kept 5 bases outside the gene matches. CDR3 length: 16 residues. The CDR3 here is CASSQGTSGHYNEQFF. CDR3 bases: TGCGCCAGCAGCCAAGGAACTAGCGGACACTACAATGAGCAGTTCTTC.

This clone has just a few counts. The same CDR3 arises from other DNA sequences in this sample as well. The V and J genes are TRBV18 and TRBJ2-5; no clear D. Germline-derived CDR1 and CDR2 are KGHSH and LQKENI. The CDR3 runs to 11 residues. V dropped 5 bases and J dropped 1 base, with 2 bases sitting between them. The CDR3 DNA follows: TGTGCCAGCTCAACCCAAGAGACCCAGTACTTC. It is translated as CASSTQETQYF.